The next 21 T cell receptor beta chains were all read from a single sample in a study of cytomegalovirus exposure and HLA in healthy donors. PCR was performed using 60 Vbeta and 13 Jbeta primers. Here immunoSEQ multiplex PCR was the method, and the copy in TCRdb shows in-frame clones only, minus some. The listing contains approximately 50,000 clones. Sequencing was performed on PBMCs. The origin of the receptors is a male donor in good health and CMV-seropositive.

This chain connects TRBV5-1 to TRBJ2-2, with TRBD1 as a possible D gene (5 bases). V was trimmed by 2 bases and J by 4 bases, leaving 9 bases between them. The CDR3 spans 14 residues. Germline V gene lookup returns CDR1 SGHRS and CDR2 YFSETQ. The CDR3 loop reads CASSLRGRTGELFF. In nucleotides, the CDR3 is TGCGCCAGCAGCTTAAGGGGCCGCACCGGGGAGCTGTTTTTT.

The CDR3 coding sequence is TGTGCCAGCAGAACCGACAGGGTGGGTTCGCAGCCCCAGCATTTT. It translates to CASRTDRVGSQPQHF. This chain links TRBV6-6 with TRBJ1-5, with 7 bases lining up with TRBD1. Germline V gives CDR1 MNHNY, CDR2 SVGAGI (reference sequence). V shed 6 bases, J shed 7 bases, and the junction held 12 bases outside the gene matches. CDR3 size: 15 residues.

The chain couples TRBV27 to TRBJ1-6, with 9 bases matching TRBD1. This CDR3 spans 14 amino acids. With 3 bases clipped from V and 13 bases from J, the junction kept 7 bases outside the gene matches. Germline CDR1 and CDR2: MNHEY and SMNVEV (reference sequence). The DNA of the CDR3 is TGTGCCAGCAGTTTGTTGCGGGACAGGGAGCCCCTCCACTTT. This codes for CASSLLRDREPLHF.

V gene TRBV5-1 combines with J gene TRBJ2-7; D possibly corresponds to TRBD1 (6 bases). Germline V gives CDR1 SGHRS, CDR2 YFSETQ. Trimming left V 0 bases short and J 7 bases short, with 11 bases between. The length of the CDR3 is 13 residues. The CDR3 DNA follows: TGCGCCAGCAGCTTGGCTGTCGACAGGGAGCAGTACTTC. Protein sequence: CASSLAVDREQYF.

The V gene is TRBV7-3, the J gene TRBJ2-1, with TRBD1 identical over 12 bases. The CDR3 runs to 16 residues. The junction had 11 bases not matched to a gene; V was cut back by 6 bases and J by 8 bases. Looked up from germline, CDR1 is SGHTA and CDR2 is FQGTGA. The CDR3, as DNA: TGTGCCAGCAGTATAGGAGGGGACAGGGGGCTCTATGAGCAGTTCTTC. Its translation is CASSIGGDRGLYEQFF.

This rearrangement joins TRBV29-1 to TRBJ1-1; 8 bases fit TRBD1. Per the germline V gene, CDR1 is SQVTM and CDR2 is ANQGSEA. This CDR3 has 12 amino acids. J was trimmed by 4 bases and V by 4 bases; bases with no gene match: 2. The CDR3 loop reads CSVGTGSTEAFF. The DNA for the CDR3 is TGCAGCGTTGGGACAGGGAGCACTGAAGCTTTCTTT.

This rearrangement joins TRBV5-8 to TRBJ2-3; D possibly corresponds to TRBD1 (5 bases). The CDR3 covers 15 residues. V lost 4 bases, J lost 2 bases, and 14 bases lay in between. The V gene's germline CDR1 is SGHTS and CDR2 YDEGEE. The CDR3, as DNA: TGTGCCAGCAGCAACCGCCAGGGAAACACAGATACGCAGTATTTT. Protein sequence: CASSNRQGNTDTQYF.

The chain has TRBV11-3 and TRBJ2-1; 14 bases match TRBD2. Germline CDR1 and CDR2: SGHNT and YENEEA. CDR3 length: 17 residues. The V gene end was trimmed by 6 bases and the J gene end by 9 bases; junction bases not matched to a gene: 13. CDR3 in DNA: TGTGCCAGCAGTTCTCAAGGACTAGCGGGGGGTCAGGGTGAGCAGTTCTTC. Its protein product is CASSSQGLAGGQGEQFF.

This chain links TRBV6-5 with TRBJ2-3, with TRBD2 matching 10 bases. Germline CDR1 is MNHEY and CDR2 is SVGAGI. The CDR3 extends over 12 amino acids. V dropped 6 bases and J dropped 14; count of bases not matched to a gene: 8. CDR3 in DNA: TGTGCCAGCAGGACAAGCGGGGGGGCCCCGTATTTT. Its translation: CASRTSGGAPYF.

J is TRBJ1-1 and V is TRBV27, with a tentative D call TRBD1 (5 bases). This CDR3 spans 13 amino acids. CDR1 and CDR2 (germline): MNHEY, SMNVEV (reference sequence). Deletions cut 4 bases from V and 5 bases from J, with 11 bases between. The CDR3 spells CASSSQGRTEAFF. Here the CDR3 DNA reads TGTGCCAGCAGTTCCCAGGGTAGGACTGAAGCTTTCTTT.

The V and J genes are TRBV6-1 and TRBJ1-6; perhaps TRBD1 as D (5 bases). CDR1 is MNHNS and CDR2 is SASEGT in the germline V gene. The length of the CDR3 is 16 residues. Trimming left V 1 base short and J 7 bases short, with 14 bases between. The CDR3, as DNA: TGTGCCAGCAGTGAAGGCTGGGGGGGAAACAATTCACCCCTCCACTTT. It codes for CASSEGWGGNNSPLHF.

The chain is built from TRBV5-5 and TRBJ2-7; D remains unclear. The CDR3 is 17 amino acids. Trimming pared 1 base from V and 3 bases from J, leaving 20 bases between. From germline, CDR1 is SGHKS and CDR2 YYEKEE (reference sequence). CDR3 sequence: CASSLSLEGRLSYEQYF. In DNA form, the CDR3 reads TGTGCCAGCAGCTTGAGTTTAGAAGGCAGGTTGAGCTACGAGCAGTACTTC.

The gene calls are TRBV4-1 and TRBJ1-2, with a tentative D call TRBD1 (6 bases). The CDR3 has 13 amino acids. The ends were cut back, 4 bases at V and 3 bases at J, with 9 bases in the middle. Germline CDR1 MGHRA, CDR2 YSYEKL. The CDR3 spells CASSRQDYYGYTF. In DNA form, the CDR3 reads TGCGCCAGCAGCCGACAGGACTACTATGGCTACACCTTC.

The chain has TRBV13 and TRBJ1-1, with D unclear. Germline-derived CDR1 and CDR2 are PRHDT and FYEKMQ (reference sequence). The CDR3 loop spans 12 amino acids. V lost 5 bases to trimming and J lost 4 bases, with 8 bases between them. This CDR3 reads CASSLRSTEAFF. CDR3 DNA: TGTGCCAGCAGCCTTCGGAGCACTGAAGCTTTCTTT.

This sequence joins TRBV30 and TRBJ2-2; 8 bases match TRBD2. CDR1 and CDR2 (germline): GTSNPN, SVGIG (reference sequence). Unmatched junction bases numbered 9, after V lost 2 bases and J lost 7 bases. The CDR3 runs 15 residues. The chain's CDR3 is CAWSRLAGGGGELFF. The CDR3 coding sequence is TGTGCCTGGAGTAGGTTGGCGGGGGGAGGCGGGGAGCTGTTTTTT.

The chain carries TRBV9 and TRBJ2-2; 8 bases agree with TRBD2. Germline V CDR1 and CDR2: SGDLS, YYNGEE. The CDR3 spans 16 residues. The junction had 6 bases not matched to a gene; V was cut back by 0 bases and J by 5 bases. CDR3 loop: CASSVAAGESTGELFF. Written as DNA, the CDR3 is TGTGCCAGCAGCGTAGCAGCGGGGGAAAGTACCGGGGAGCTGTTTTTT.

The chain couples TRBV28 to TRBJ1-2, with D unresolved. Per germline, CDR1 MDHEN and CDR2 SYDVKM. The CDR3 spans 15 residues. V was pared by 2 bases and J by 6 bases, with 16 bases between. DNA of the CDR3: TGTGCCAGCAGTTTAGTCCCGGGTGCGGGGAATGGCTACACCTTC. Residues: CASSLVPGAGNGYTF.

The rearrangement joins TRBV5-1 to TRBJ2-1; D is unclear. Germline V lookup: CDR1 SGHRS, CDR2 YFSETQ. The ends were cut back, 5 bases at V and 7 bases at J, with 7 bases in the middle. The CDR3 has 11 residues. This CDR3 reads CASRTTNEQFF. In DNA form, the CDR3 reads TGCGCCAGCAGGACAACAAATGAGCAGTTCTTC.

The rearrangement uses TRBV4-2 and TRBJ1-1, with a possible D match to TRBD1 (5 bases). Germline CDR1 and CDR2: LGHNA and YNFKEQ. V was trimmed by 0 bases and J by 0 bases, leaving 8 bases between them. The CDR3 runs 15 residues. CDR3 in amino acids: CASSQEQALNTEAFF. CDR3 DNA sequence: TGTGCCAGCAGCCAAGAACAGGCCTTGAACACTGAAGCTTTCTTT.

The V and J genes are TRBV5-1 and TRBJ2-3; 16 positions agree with TRBD2. CDR1 and CDR2 from the germline V gene are SGHRS and YFSETQ. The CDR3 length is 16 residues. Trimming at V came to 4 bases and at J to 8 bases, leaving 7 bases not matched to a gene. The CDR3, as DNA: TGCGCCAGCAGCCCCGGGACTAGCGGGGGGGCTGGTACGCAGTATTTT. It encodes CASSPGTSGGAGTQYF.

This chain uses TRBV5-6 with TRBJ1-1; no reliable D call. This CDR3 is built from 13 residues. Trimming left V 2 bases short and J 5 bases short, with 10 bases between. CDR1 is SGHDT, CDR2 YYEEEE, per germline. CDR3 DNA sequence: TGTGCCAGCAGCTTCACCAGGAAAACTGAAGCTTTCTTT. As protein: CASSFTRKTEAFF.